The 31 T cell receptor beta chains below all came from one sample that was sequenced in a study of Ad26.COV2.S vaccination and SARS-CoV-2 variants. Clones were read by immunoSEQ multiplex PCR, and TCRdb kept only the in-frame ones, dropping some. The data show around 300,000 clones, about 89% seen once. Documented treatment: about 20 received Ad26.COV2.S at low or high dose, single or two shots; 5 received placebo; per-sample allocation not given. Collection of the samples took place on day 63 after the first injection of vaccine or placebo. Material: peripheral blood, obtained in a trial of Ad26.COV2.S vaccine versus placebo. The receptors derive from a person aged 18 to 59 who received the Ad26.COV2.S COVID-19 vaccine or a placebo.

V usage is TRBV6-6 and J usage is TRBJ2-7, with 12 bases aligning to TRBD2. V lost 7 bases, J lost 5 bases, and 6 bases stayed unmatched. Germline V gene sequence: CDR1 MNHNY, CDR2 SVGAGI (reference sequence). This CDR3 has 14 amino acids. CDR3 DNA: TGTGCCAGCACCTCTAGCGGGGGGGCCAACGAGCAGTACTTC. Translating gives CASTSSGGANEQYF.

This chain uses TRBV7-2 with TRBJ1-6; 7 positions agree with TRBD1. The trim removed 5 bases at V and 6 bases at J, leaving 1 base unmatched. The length of the CDR3 is 13 residues. Germline loops: CDR1 SGHTA, CDR2 FQGNSA. CDR3 amino acids: CASSQGVNSPLHF. The CDR3 DNA sequence: TGTGCCAGCAGCCAGGGGGTTAATTCACCCCTCCACTTT.

V gene TRBV7-2 combines with J gene TRBJ1-3; no clear D. This CDR3 has 16 residues. Per the germline V gene, CDR1 is SGHTA and CDR2 is FQGNSA. The ends were cut back, 0 bases at V and 2 bases at J, with 11 bases in the middle. CDR3 nucleotide sequence: TGTGCCAGCAGCTTAGCCTCTCTGAACACTGGAAACACCATATATTTT. Protein product: CASSLASLNTGNTIYF.

This clone was detected once. J is TRBJ2-1 and V is TRBV7-9; D is perhaps TRBD2 (6 bases). Per germline, CDR1 SEHNR and CDR2 FQNEAQ (reference sequence). The CDR3 totals 13 residues. The germline V and J ends were trimmed by 6 bases and 5 bases, with 11 bases remaining between them. The CDR3 nucleotides read TGTGCCAGCAGGCTTAGCGGAAACAATGAGCAGTTCTTC. Its protein is CASRLSGNNEQFF.

This rearrangement joins TRBV25-1 to TRBJ1-1, with D possibly matching TRBD1 (6 bases). The CDR3 runs to 14 residues. V was trimmed by 6 bases and J by 4 bases, leaving 15 bases between them. Per the germline V gene, CDR1 is MGHDK and CDR2 is SYGVNS. CDR3 amino acids: CASSERGGSTEAFF. For the CDR3, the DNA is TGTGCCAGCAGCGAAAGGGGGGGTTCCACTGAAGCTTTCTTT.

V usage is TRBV9 and J usage is TRBJ1-2; 7 positions match TRBD1. J lost 5 bases, V lost 3 bases, and 7 bases had no gene match. CDR1 SGDLS and CDR2 YYNGEE come from the germline V gene. The CDR3 has 14 amino acids. The CDR3 loop reads CASSGPQGGYGYTF. The CDR3 coding sequence is TGTGCCAGCAGCGGACCTCAGGGGGGATATGGCTACACCTTC.

This rearrangement joins TRBV19 to TRBJ1-4; D gene unclear. Between the trimmed V and J ends, which lost 6 bases and 0 bases, there was a span of 14 bases. CDR3 length: 16 amino acids. CDR1 and CDR2 from the germline V gene are LNHDA and SQIVND (reference sequence). The CDR3: CASSSPLSSTNEKLFF. CDR3 nucleotides: TGTGCCAGTAGCTCACCCCTCTCCTCAACTAATGAAAAACTGTTTTTT.

The J gene is TRBJ1-5, the V gene TRBV4-1; 10 bases map to TRBD1. V shed 1 base, J shed 3 bases, and the junction held 3 bases outside the gene matches. The CDR3 totals 16 residues. Germline values: CDR1 MGHRA, CDR2 YSYEKL. This CDR3 reads CASSQGTGGFNQPQHF. DNA for the CDR3: TGCGCCAGCAGCCAAGGGACAGGGGGATTCAATCAGCCCCAGCATTTT.

The chain couples TRBV23-1 to TRBJ2-7, with D unresolved. TRBV23-1 is marked as an open reading frame, function uncertain. This CDR3 has 15 amino acids. Trimming stripped 2 bases from V and 6 bases from J, with 17 bases between. The CDR3 region is CASSQIFQILSEQYF. The CDR3, as DNA: TGCGCCAGCAGTCAAATCTTTCAGATTCTTAGCGAGCAGTACTTC.

The chain combines TRBV28 with TRBJ2-1; 9 bases agree with TRBD2. Germline V gene data show CDR1 as MDHEN and CDR2 as SYDVKM. This CDR3 is built from 16 residues. Trimming at V came to 6 bases and at J to 3 bases, leaving 9 bases not matched to a gene. CDR3 nucleotides: TGTGCCAGCAGACCTCTAGCGGGATCGGGCTACAATGAGCAGTTCTTC. Encoded protein: CASRPLAGSGYNEQFF.

This chain connects TRBV19 to TRBJ1-5, with D perhaps TRBD1 (5 bases). Germline V gene lookup returns CDR1 LNHDA and CDR2 SQIVND (reference sequence). Trimming stripped 3 bases from V and 4 bases from J, with 19 bases between. There are 17 residues in the CDR3. The CDR3 loop is CASSIWSGSGGNQPQHF. CDR3 nucleotide sequence: TGTGCCAGTAGTATTTGGTCCGGGAGTGGGGGTAATCAGCCCCAGCATTTT.

The chain links TRBV11-3 to TRBJ2-1; possible D gene TRBD2, 5 bases. The CDR3 has 13 residues. Germline CDR1 SGHNT, CDR2 YENEEA. V shed 3 bases and J shed 10 bases, with 13 bases lying between them. CDR3 amino acids: CASSFGVREEQFF. The CDR3 DNA reads TGTGCCAGCAGCTTCGGGGTCCGTGAGGAGCAGTTCTTC.

The count of this clone is one. This chain connects TRBV7-8 to TRBJ2-7; 7 nucleotides align to TRBD2. This CDR3 is built from 15 residues. The trim removed 3 bases at V and 6 bases at J, leaving 11 bases unmatched. The germline gives CDR1 SGHVS, CDR2 FQNEAQ. CDR3 amino acids: CASSLLREIWTEQYF. The CDR3 DNA sequence: TGTGCCAGCAGCTTGCTGCGGGAGATTTGGACCGAGCAGTACTTC.

The gene calls are TRBV27 and TRBJ1-2, with D possibly being TRBD1 (5 bases). CDR3 length equals 14 residues. In germline, CDR1 is MNHEY, CDR2 SMNVEV (reference sequence). V gave up 5 bases and J gave up 6 bases, with 16 bases separating them. Here the CDR3 DNA reads TGTGCCAGCAGTCCGATGGCGGGGCTGCATGGCTACACCTTC. The encoded protein is CASSPMAGLHGYTF.

The chain carries TRBV19 and TRBJ2-1; 7 bases line up with TRBD2. The germline gives CDR1 LNHDA, CDR2 SQIVND (reference sequence). V gave up 1 base and J gave up 6 bases; unmatched junction bases: 12. This CDR3 has 17 residues. CDR3 amino acids: CASSIALVVAGSNEQFF. The CDR3 coding sequence is TGTGCCAGTAGTATAGCCCTGGTAGTAGCGGGTTCCAATGAGCAGTTCTTC.

This clone was recorded only once. The chain recombines TRBV5-1 with TRBJ2-3, with 9 bases aligning to TRBD1. The CDR3 contains 17 residues. Trimming cost V 4 bases and J 5 bases; bases outside gene matches: 14. The germline V gene encodes CDR1 SGHRS and CDR2 YFSETQ. CDR3 protein: CASSPFTGGAPIDTQYF. In nucleotides, the CDR3 is TGCGCCAGCAGCCCTTTTACAGGGGGCGCCCCGATAGATACGCAGTATTTT.

V and J are TRBV2 and TRBJ2-7; TRBD2 agrees at 7 bases. The germline V gene encodes CDR1 SNHLY and CDR2 FYNNEI. V was clipped by 9 bases and J by 2 bases; unmatched bases: 7. The CDR3 spans 13 residues. The CDR3 bases are TGTGCCAGTGGGGGAGGGTTAACCTACGAGCAGTACTTC. Translation: CASGGGLTYEQYF.

This chain links TRBV6-5 with TRBJ2-7; 10 positions agree with TRBD2. Germline CDR1 reads MNHEY; CDR2 reads SVGAGI. V was clipped by 8 bases and J by 2 bases; unmatched bases: 6. This CDR3 contains 14 residues. CDR3 amino acids: CASGLAGVTYEQYF. The CDR3 bases are TGTGCCAGCGGCCTAGCGGGAGTGACCTACGAGCAGTACTTC.

The CDR3 spells CASSPNPSGRKTGELFF. The DNA of the CDR3 is TGTGCCAGCAGCCCCAACCCTAGCGGGAGGAAAACCGGGGAGCTGTTTTTT. The chain is built from TRBV7-2 and TRBJ2-2, with 11 bases lining up with TRBD2. CDR3 length equals 17 residues. Germline V gives CDR1 SGHTA, CDR2 FQGNSA. Trimming at V came to 5 bases and at J to 5 bases, leaving 10 bases not matched to a gene.

This clone was detected only once. The chain couples TRBV4-3 to TRBJ2-7; 11 bases align to TRBD2. This CDR3 contains 15 residues. V shed 0 bases and J 5 bases; nucleotides not matched to a gene: 3. Germline V gives CDR1 LGHNA, CDR2 YSLEER. The CDR3 spells CASSQETSGGHEQYF. CDR3 in DNA: TGCGCCAGCAGCCAAGAAACTAGCGGGGGCCACGAGCAGTACTTC.

The chain has TRBV9 and TRBJ2-6; unclear D gene. Trimming took off 1 base at V and 2 bases at J, with 4 bases between the two ends. The CDR3 consists of 14 residues. Germline-derived CDR1 and CDR2 are SGDLS and YYNGEE. CDR3 loop: CASSVFAGANVLTF. The CDR3 DNA follows: TGTGCCAGCAGCGTATTTGCTGGGGCCAACGTCCTGACTTTC.

The chain links TRBV27 to TRBJ2-2, with D possibly matching TRBD2 (7 bases). Trimming stripped 3 bases from V and 2 bases from J, with 13 bases between. This CDR3 has 16 residues. CDR1 MNHEY and CDR2 SMNVEV come from the germline V gene (reference sequence). The CDR3 DNA sequence: TGTGCCAGCAGTTTGCTTGCGGGGGCTAACACCGGGGAGCTGTTTTTT. Encoded protein: CASSLLAGANTGELFF.

This chain links TRBV12-3 or TRBV12-4 with TRBJ1-2; D might be TRBD1 (5 bases). V shed 3 bases and J shed 1 base, with 6 bases lying between them. This CDR3 spans 13 amino acids. DNA for the CDR3: TGTGCCAGCAGTTTCCAGGGTAACTATGGCTACACCTTC. Translation: CASSFQGNYGYTF.

The gene calls are TRBV3-1 (or the pseudogene TRBV3-2) and TRBJ2-7; D gene uncertain. Germline assignment: CDR1 LGHDT and CDR2 YNNKEL (reference sequence). The CDR3 totals 15 residues. Trimming removed 0 bases from V and 2 bases from J, with 11 bases in between. The CDR3 DNA reads as TGTGCCAGCAGCCAAGAAAAGGGTTTAGCCTACGAGCAGTACTTC. It codes for CASSQEKGLAYEQYF.

This rearrangement joins TRBV30 to TRBJ1-5; a possible D gene is TRBD1 (5 bases). This CDR3 spans 17 amino acids. V dropped 3 bases and J dropped 5 bases, with 23 bases sitting between them. CDR1 and CDR2 (germline): GTSNPN, SVGIG (reference sequence). The CDR3 loop reads CAWRTPMGVVFYQPQHF. CDR3 coding DNA: TGTGCCTGGAGAACTCCGATGGGGGTAGTATTCTATCAGCCCCAGCATTTT. Based on the CDR3 plus reference TRBV30 and TRBJ1-5, the full variable domain is SQTIHQWPATLVQPVGSPLSLECTVEGTSNPNLYWYRQAAGRGLQLLFYSVGIGQISSEVPQNLSASRPQDRQFILSSKKLLLSDSGFYLCAWRTPMGVVFYQPQHFGDGTRLSIL.

This chain connects TRBV6-5 to TRBJ1-1; possible D gene TRBD1, 6 bases. The CDR3 sequence is 14 residues long. Deletions cut 6 bases from V and 0 bases from J, with 11 bases between. Germline V gives CDR1 MNHEY, CDR2 SVGAGI. The CDR3 DNA sequence: TGTGCCAGCAGACAAGGGGGGGTGAACACTGAAGCTTTCTTT. Translated: CASRQGGVNTEAFF.

V and J are TRBV9 and TRBJ2-6; tentative D call: TRBD2 (6 bases). V lost 4 bases, J lost 4 bases, and 21 bases lay in between. The CDR3 has 18 residues. The germline V gene encodes CDR1 SGDLS and CDR2 YYNGEE. The CDR3 loop is CASSPNRLALSGANVLTF. The CDR3 DNA reads as TGTGCCAGCAGCCCCAATAGGCTAGCGCTCTCCGGGGCCAACGTCCTGACTTTC.

This sequence joins TRBV7-2 and TRBJ1-3, with D possibly matching TRBD1 (5 bases). V shed 4 bases and J shed 6 bases, with 16 bases lying between them. This CDR3 spans 15 amino acids. CDR1 is SGHTA, CDR2 FQGNSA, per germline. This CDR3 reads CASSYPGVLENTIYF. DNA for the CDR3: TGTGCCAGCAGCTACCCGGGGGTCCTCGAAAACACCATATATTTT.

This sequence joins TRBV7-6 and TRBJ2-1, with 7 bases that match TRBD2. The CDR3 is 16 amino acids. Germline-derived CDR1 and CDR2 are SGHVS and FNYEAQ. Losses at the gene ends were 4 bases for V and 9 bases for J; bases not matched to a gene: 15. The CDR3 DNA follows: TGTGCCAGCAGCTCCCCCCAAGGACTAGGTATCGGTGAGCAGTTCTTC. Translation gives CASSSPQGLGIGEQFF.

CDR3 loop: CASRGDTGTDTQYF. The CDR3 DNA reads as TGCGCCAGCAGGGGGGACACGGGCACAGATACGCAGTATTTT. The chain links TRBV4-1 to TRBJ2-3; a possible D gene is TRBD1 (6 bases). V was pared by 6 bases and J by 1 base, with 11 bases between. Germline CDR1 MGHRA, CDR2 YSYEKL. The CDR3 has 14 residues.

This rearrangement joins TRBV12-3 or TRBV12-4 to TRBJ2-2; D call uncertain. The CDR3 extends over 13 amino acids. V was trimmed by 1 base and J by 5 bases, leaving 5 bases between them. CDR3 amino acids: CASSLGGTGELFF. In DNA form, the CDR3 reads TGTGCCAGCAGTTTAGGCGGAACCGGGGAGCTGTTTTTT.